This note documents a single T cell receptor (beta chain) sequence. This clone was detected once. It lacks a known antigen. The sample holds no much larger clone one base away, and base qualities are not on file. Repertoires were sampled multiple times during chemoradiotherapy, which allowed clonal expansion in the tumor microenvironment to be followed. The method was the immunoSEQ multiplex PCR assay. As stored in TCRdb, this immuneACCESS dataset retains in-frame rearrangements with V and J assigned. A fraction of the clones does not appear; measured against another copy, unresolved V genes explain less than half of the discrepancy, and the remainder lacks a known reason. In this sample the table shows 25,000 to 30,000 clones, 90% to 95% of which occur a single time. The ten largest clones capture 22% of the sample. A distance of 4 bases separates the germline ends of V and J, which lose 8 bases and 0 bases respectively. As encoded in the germline V gene, CDR1 is MDHEN while CDR2 is SYDVKM. The CDR3 measures 11 amino acids from cysteine to phenylalanine. Only the CDR3 portion is preserved as DNA: 33 bases, with reading frame beginning at the first base.

This entry is derived from a study of chemoradiotherapy in HPV16-positive cancers (dated by TCRdb to the early 2020s). For context, the study as a whole: Candidate HPV-specific T-cell clones and common TCR motifs were defined by functional T-cell assays performed on cells from a couple of HPV16-positive patients. The study asked whether T-cell immunity against the HPV oncoproteins E6 and E7 changes during chemoradiotherapy and whether it affects survival. The candidate HPV-specific TCRs and motifs were then tracked in TCR repertoires from 86 patients with HPV-related cancers. General study outcomes and caveats: Improved recurrence-free survival in HPV16-positive patients was associated with expansion of HPV-responsive T cells during chemoradiotherapy. Expansion of candidate HPV-specific clones and E7-related TCR motifs was observed in the tumor microenvironment during treatment, whereas no such expansion was observed for non-HPV-specific T cells. The functional definition of HPV-specific T cells came from only a couple of HPV16-positive patients, and the survival association was reported for HPV16-positive patients.

Sequenced here: blood, sampled from a patient who underwent chemoradiotherapy. The V and J segments used are TRBV28 and TRBJ1-1; a confident D gene designation cannot be given. The sequence derives from a human donor with HPV-associated anogenital cancer. The CDR3 in this case is CASGVNTEAFF. The bases read TGTGCCAGCGGGGTGAACACTGAAGCTTTCTTT.